The subject of this entry is one T cell receptor beta chain. What this receptor recognizes is not known. Base qualities are not provided; no much larger clone lies one nucleotide away. Spanning cysteine to phenylalanine, the CDR3 consists of 15 amino acids. Only CDR3 DNA is held: 45 bases, read in frame from base 1. Trimming at the junction amounts to 10 bases on V and 3 bases on J, and the germline ends lie 21 bases apart. The germline V gene supplies CDR1 ENHRY and CDR2 SYGVKD. This sample is part of a study of Graves' ophthalmopathy and Graves' hyperthyroidism (dated by TCRdb to the late 2010s). Concerning the study at large: Peripheral blood samples were taken at the time of initial diagnosis, before any treatment was given. The study used TCR beta repertoire signatures to distinguish Graves' ophthalmopathy from Graves' hyperthyroidism and to predict progression to ophthalmopathy. In total, 135 blood samples were TCR-sequenced: 43 ophthalmopathy, over 70 hyperthyroidism and roughly 17 hyperthyroidism-to-ophthalmopathy patients. A discovery set of 90 to 100 patients (around 45 ophthalmopathy, 55 to 60 stable hyperthyroidism) was enrolled to explore V-J signatures distinguishing ophthalmopathy from hyperthyroidism. The independent validation cohort included under 20 hyperthyroidism patients plus 17 patients who later progressed from hyperthyroidism to ophthalmopathy. In five to seven hyperthyroidism patients, the T-cell repertoire of thyroid tissue was compared with the T-cell repertoire of blood. Following sampling, methimazole starting at 30 mg daily was administered to hyperthyroidism patients, and high-dose intravenous methylprednisolone was administered to ophthalmopathy patients. The full study reports these points: Most expanded thyroid clonotypes with a frequency above 0.001 also appeared in blood, which suggests that blood repertoires may reflect the immune response in the thyroid. Sample size was not predetermined statistically, and investigators were not blinded to group allocation. In validation, the model predicted ophthalmopathy progression with 70.59% sensitivity and roughly 72% specificity; 12 predicted patients were CT-confirmed with GO in a median of approximately 6.5 months. Ophthalmopathy was separated from stable hyperthyroidism by the 13-signature model with about 85% sensitivity and just under 84% specificity in cross-validation and with 80%/75% in the test set.

Ophthalmopathy patients had moderately to severely active disease, Clinical Activity Score of at least 3, NOSPECS grade of at least 4, and disease duration under 3 months. Anyone with other autoimmune diseases, uncontrolled infections, pregnancy or lactation was excluded from the study. Diagnosis was based on clinical symptoms, serum thyroxine, TRAb, thyroid ultrasound and orbital computed tomography. PBMCs were isolated from about 10 ml of fresh peripheral blood by Ficoll-Paque density gradient centrifugation. Total RNA was extracted with Trizol reagent and quality-checked on an Agilent 2100 Bioanalyzer. For repertoire sequencing, TCR beta CDR3 regions were amplified from RNA transcripts. The first round of RT-PCR was done with HTBI primers and the Qiagen OneStep RT-PCR kit, and was followed by a second round of multiplex PCR, then size selection and purification. The libraries underwent paired-end sequencing with 100 bp reads on an Illumina HiSeq2000. Per the original workflow: Reads were processed with SOAPnuke, discarding reads with adapters, uncalled bases, mean Phred below 15, or no exact constant-primer or identifier match. High-quality paired reads were merged with COPE v1.2.5. Each unique nucleotide sequence was treated as a clonotype, and MiTCR v1.1 was used to align the clonotypes to the IMGT TRB V, D and J references. The analysis was limited to V-J combinations with a frequency above 0.0001, which together covered just over 98% of the repertoires. For each V-J combination, a TCR clonal expansion and chaos score was defined as the ratio of F50 clonal expansion to chaos observed in the TCRdist matrix. Welch's t-statistics and random forest were used to reduce the features to about a dozen V-J combinations, which were then used as input to a naive Bayes classifier. Thyroid-blood repertoire similarity was quantified with the Morisita-Horn index. Using fastp at Q25 and MiXCR, TCRdb reprocessed the public reads and kept productive beta chains. Each CDR3 protein gets just one entry, which takes the most common genes and DNA from the rows behind it. The V and J calls here are based on TCRdb, not the publication. Within this sample are hundreds of thousands of distinct CDR3 sequences, with over 40% of them counted one time only. The ten top clones hold roughly 3% of the sample.

Here the chain combines TRBV10-3 and TRBJ1-1; the D region possibly corresponds to TRBD1 (6 bases align). Material for sequencing was peripheral blood. This TCR was sampled from an adult man with Graves' ophthalmopathy. The CDR3 is CASIEGGGRDTEAFF. In nucleotide form, the sequence is TGTGCCAGCATCGAGGGGGGGGGCAGGGACACTGAAGCTTTCTTT.